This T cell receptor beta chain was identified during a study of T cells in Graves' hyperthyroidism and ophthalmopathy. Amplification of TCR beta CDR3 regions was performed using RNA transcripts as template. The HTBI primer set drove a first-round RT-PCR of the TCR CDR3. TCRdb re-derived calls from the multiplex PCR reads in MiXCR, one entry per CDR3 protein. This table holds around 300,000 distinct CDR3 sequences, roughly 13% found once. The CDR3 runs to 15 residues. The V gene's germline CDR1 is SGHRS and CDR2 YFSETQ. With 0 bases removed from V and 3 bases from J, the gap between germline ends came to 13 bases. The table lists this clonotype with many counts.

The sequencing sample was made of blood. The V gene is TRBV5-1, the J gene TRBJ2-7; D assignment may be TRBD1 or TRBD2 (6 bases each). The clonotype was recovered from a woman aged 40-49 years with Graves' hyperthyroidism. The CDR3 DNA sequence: TGCGCCAGCAGCTTGGCGGGGGCGGCGGGCTACGAGCAGTACTTC. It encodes CASSLAGAAGYEQYF.